This T cell receptor beta chain was documented in a study of OX40 agonist ivuxolimab in advanced cancers. As for the study in general: Patients got intravenous ivuxolimab at 0.01 to 10 mg/kg every 2 weeks.

Data came from immunoSEQ multiplex PCR; TCRdb stores just in-frame clones and leaves some out. There are about 100,000 clones in the sample; about nine tenths occur only once, and roughly 0.3% lies in the top ten. This clone appeared once. Its cognate antigen is unknown. Study-level findings and limits: Clonal expansion was seen in CD4+ and CD8+ blood T cells by week 6 at 0.1 to 3.0 mg/kg. Relative to CD4+ cells, CD8+ T cells on average had more expanded clones.

Germline V gives CDR1 MDHEN, CDR2 SYDVKM. The CDR3 is 14 amino acids. V lost 9 bases to trimming and J lost 5 bases; unmatched junction nucleotides: 8. This sequence originates from an adult with an advanced solid tumor such as melanoma, head and neck, liver or kidney cancer. The chain couples TRBV28 to TRBJ2-5; 11 nucleotides agree with TRBD2. The material was CD4+ or CD8+ T cells sorted from blood, obtained in a trial of the OX40 agonist ivuxolimab. The CDR3 is CARNLAGGPETQYF. DNA of the CDR3: TGTGCCAGAAACCTAGCGGGAGGACCCGAGACCCAGTACTTC.